These T cell receptor beta chains were read from a single sample in a study of blood T cell repertoires in COVID-19. Here immunoSEQ multiplex PCR was the method, and the copy in TCRdb shows in-frame clones only, minus some. The sample holds around 300,000 clones, approximately 86% seen once. Sequenced sample: peripheral blood. The receptors here all came from a woman aged 70-85 years with COVID-19, enrolled during active disease. The CDR3 runs from the conserved cysteine through the conserved F or W. The D gene is left open where the match is weak. Expanded clones get a size class; other rows say once, few or many, or leave the size out.

d_gene,j_gene,v_gene,abundance,CDR3aa,CDR3nt
NA,TRBJ2-7,TRBV14,once,CASSQAHYEQYF,TGTGCCAGCAGCCAGGCCCACTACGAGCAGTACTTC
NA,TRBJ1-2,TRBV29-1,NA,CSVEDFTGKSRFGGYTF,TGCAGCGTTGAAGATTTTACAGGGAAATCCCGGTTCGGTGGCTACACCTTC
TRBD1,TRBJ1-5,TRBV6-7,NA,CASILQGARQPQHF,TGTGCCAGCATCTTACAGGGGGCTCGTCAGCCCCAGCATTTT
NA,TRBJ2-4,TRBV27,NA,CATRGAYGAKNIQYF,TGTGCCACTCGGGGGGCATACGGAGCCAAAAACATTCAGTACTTC
TRBD1,TRBJ1-6,TRBV2,NA,CASSDFWTGINSPLHF,TGTGCCAGCAGCGACTTTTGGACAGGGATTAATTCACCCCTCCACTTT
NA,TRBJ1-1,TRBV9,once,CASSVGTLNTEAFF,TGTGCCAGCAGCGTCGGGACACTTAACACTGAAGCTTTCTTT
NA,TRBJ2-7,TRBV10-2,NA,CASRDSSYEQYF,TGCGCCAGCAGGGACAGCTCCTACGAGCAGTACTTC
TRBD2,TRBJ2-5,TRBV30,NA,CAWSMGTSGGAQTQYF,TGTGCCTGGAGTATGGGGACTAGCGGGGGGGCACAGACCCAGTACTTC
NA,TRBJ1-2,TRBV18,NA,CASSEQGNYGYTF,TGTGCCAGCTCGGAGCAGGGGAACTATGGCTACACCTTC
TRBD1,TRBJ2-1,TRBV29-1,NA,CSVLGQDPGKSYNEQFF,TGCAGCGTTCTAGGACAGGACCCTGGGAAGTCATACAATGAGCAGTTCTTC
NA,TRBJ2-3,TRBV10-3,NA,CAISEHRDTQYF,TGTGCCATCAGTGAACATCGAGATACGCAGTATTTT
TRBD1,TRBJ2-7,TRBV5-4,NA,CASSSRQGRDEQYF,TGTGCCAGCAGCTCTAGACAGGGAAGGGACGAGCAGTACTTC
NA,TRBJ1-6,TRBV29-1,NA,CSVGSSANSPLHF,TGCAGCGTGGGCTCGAGCGCCAATTCACCCCTCCACTTT
NA,TRBJ2-5,TRBV2,NA,CASSGDFRAYQETQYF,TGTGCCAGCAGTGGGGACTTCAGGGCATACCAAGAGACCCAGTACTTC
NA,TRBJ1-2,TRBV6-5,NA,CASEQIQGSGGYTF,TGTGCCAGCGAGCAGATTCAGGGATCTGGTGGCTACACCTTC
TRBD1,TRBJ1-2,TRBV7-9,NA,CASSLASGQDPNYGYTF,TGTGCCAGCAGCTTAGCCTCTGGACAGGATCCCAACTATGGCTACACCTTC
TRBD1,TRBJ1-5,TRBV10-3,NA,CAISEGLDRGDNQPQHF,TGTGCCATCAGTGAGGGATTGGACAGGGGGGACAATCAGCCCCAGCATTTT
TRBD1,TRBJ2-7,TRBV28,NA,CASSSGQIYEQYF,TGTGCCAGCAGTTCGGGACAGATCTACGAGCAGTACTTC
NA,TRBJ1-2,TRBV5-5,NA,CASSSQGTLGYGYTF,TGTGCCAGCAGCTCTCAGGGGACCCTAGGCTATGGCTACACCTTC
NA,TRBJ1-2,TRBV29-1,NA,CSATNTANYGYTF,TGCAGCGCTACAAATACAGCTAACTATGGCTACACCTTC
NA,TRBJ1-1,TRBV24-1,NA,CATRGGVGAEAFF,TGTGCCACCAGGGGGGGAGTCGGCGCTGAAGCTTTCTTT
TRBD1,TRBJ1-1,TRBV24-1,NA,CATSVGQGASPAFF,TGTGCCACCAGTGTCGGACAGGGGGCTTCCCCAGCTTTCTTT
NA,TRBJ1-4,TRBV30,NA,CAYQGRGNEKLFF,TGTGCCTACCAAGGGAGGGGAAATGAAAAACTGTTTTTT